The 26 T cell receptor beta chains presented below share a single source sample, sequenced in a study of blood T cells in healthy people across ages. Sample-barcoded 5' priming and a J-beta primer mix drove a second PCR of roughly 6 to 12 cycles. Each CDR3 protein gets one entry after TCRdb re-called the 5' RACE reads with MiXCR. The sample consists of some 370,000 distinct CDR3 sequences, 45% to 65% of them appearing once. Sequenced material: blood. The origin of the receptors is a man between 60 and 75 years old in good health.

V usage is TRBV20-1 and J usage is TRBJ2-3; D not resolved. Trimming took 1 base from V and 2 from J, leaving 10 bases between them. CDR1 DFQATT and CDR2 SNEGSKA come from the germline V gene (reference sequence). This CDR3 comprises 14 residues. CDR3 bases: TGCAGTGCTAGAGGGATCCAGGTCACAGATACGCAGTATTTT. It yields the protein CSARGIQVTDTQYF.

The J gene is TRBJ2-3, the V gene TRBV5-1; TRBD1 matches at 7 bases. CDR1 is SGHRS, CDR2 YFSETQ, per germline. The CDR3 sequence is 13 residues long. The ends lost 5 bases at V and 9 bases at J; junction bases unmatched: 9. This chain's CDR3 is CASRANTGETQYF. Here the CDR3 DNA reads TGCGCCAGCAGGGCCAATACAGGGGAAACGCAGTATTTT.

This chain uses TRBV29-1 with TRBJ2-1, with D perhaps TRBD2 (5 bases). The ends were cut back, 6 bases at V and 10 bases at J, with 16 bases in the middle. Germline V gene lookup returns CDR1 SQVTM and CDR2 ANQGSEA. The CDR3 has 12 amino acids. CDR3 sequence (DNA): TGCAGCGTGGCCGGAGGACCGGGGGAGCAGTTCTTC. Translation gives CSVAGGPGEQFF.

The J gene is TRBJ2-4, the V gene TRBV12-3 or TRBV12-4; D remains unclear. Trimming stripped 6 bases from V and 6 bases from J, with 12 bases between. The CDR3 length is 13 residues. CDR3 in DNA: TGTGCCAGCAGCTTGACGCGTAGAAACATTCAGTACTTC. Its translation is CASSLTRRNIQYF.

The chain couples TRBV5-1 to TRBJ2-7; 7 bases agree with TRBD2. Trimming removed 5 bases from V and 5 bases from J; junction bases left unmatched: 10. CDR3 length equals 14 residues. Germline values: CDR1 SGHRS, CDR2 YFSETQ. The CDR3 DNA reads as TGCGCCAGCAGGTTGACGGGAGGCCTGGACGAGCAGTACTTC. As protein: CASRLTGGLDEQYF.

This clonotype was counted between two and nine times. CDR3 loop: CSFLGGVQPQHF. CDR3 nucleotide sequence: TGCAGCTTCCTGGGGGGGGTTCAGCCCCAGCATTTT. The V gene is TRBV29-1, the J gene TRBJ1-5; D perhaps matches TRBD1 (5 bases). Trimming pared 8 bases from V and 6 bases from J, leaving 14 bases between. Germline CDR1 and CDR2: SQVTM and ANQGSEA. The CDR3 sequence is 12 residues long.

This clonotype came up a few times. This chain connects TRBV6-2 or TRBV6-3 to TRBJ2-1; a possible D gene is TRBD1 (6 bases). This CDR3 has 16 residues. Trimming cost V 6 bases and J 0 bases, with 15 bases left between them. The germline gives CDR1 MNHEY, CDR2 SVGEGT. The CDR3 coding sequence is TGTGCCAGCAGGACGATCAGGGGCAGCTCCTACAATGAGCAGTTCTTC. Its protein is CASRTIRGSSYNEQFF.

J is TRBJ1-4 and V is TRBV6-6, with 9 bases identical to TRBD1. CDR3 length equals 14 residues. Germline CDR1 MNHNY, CDR2 SVGAGI (reference sequence). V lost 5 bases and J lost 7; bases outside the gene matches: 5. The CDR3 spells CASSRDRAAEKLFF. The CDR3 nucleotides read TGTGCCAGCAGTCGGGACAGGGCGGCTGAAAAACTGTTTTTT.

The CDR3 nucleotides are TGTGCCAGCAGCTTAACTAGCGGGAGGGCGGTTACGATTCGAGATACGCAGTATTTT. As protein: CASSLTSGRAVTIRDTQYF. The gene calls are TRBV7-2 and TRBJ2-3; 13 positions match TRBD2. Germline V lookup: CDR1 SGHTA, CDR2 FQGNSA. The CDR3 contains 19 residues. The V gene end was trimmed by 2 bases and the J gene end by 5 bases; junction bases not matched to a gene: 13.

V usage is TRBV6-6 and J usage is TRBJ2-7; no reliable D call. Germline V gene data show CDR1 as MNHNY and CDR2 as SVGAGI (reference sequence). CDR3 length: 12 residues. V gave up 6 bases and J gave up 3 bases, with 9 bases separating them. The CDR3 DNA sequence: TGTGCCAGCAGCTCACAAGACTACGAGCAGTACTTC. Amino acids: CASSSQDYEQYF.

On this clonotype: It may be a read error: a sequence one base away is much more abundant. The V gene is TRBV27, the J gene TRBJ2-5; tentative D call: TRBD2 (6 bases). The closer fit of TRBJ2-7 to the DNA end suggests the J call may be wrong. The length of the CDR3 is 11 residues. CDR1 and CDR2 from the germline V gene are MNHEY and SMNVEV (reference sequence). CDR3 loop: CASRPGVEQYF. DNA of the CDR3: TGTGCCAGCCGCCCGGGGGTCGAGCAGTACTTC.

The chain uses TRBV27 and TRBJ2-7; 7 bases are shared with TRBD1. The J call may be wrong; the DNA end is better matched by TRBJ2-5. The germline CDR1 and CDR2 sequences are MNHEY and SMNVEV (reference sequence). There are 14 residues in the CDR3. As DNA, the CDR3 is TGTGCCAGCAGAACAGGGGTTGCTGGTCAGACCCAGTACTTC. Protein sequence: CASRTGVAGQTQYF.

The gene calls are TRBV29-1 and TRBJ2-7; tentatively, D is TRBD1 (5 bases). Germline V gene data show CDR1 as SQVTM and CDR2 as ANQGSEA. Trimming shortened V by 3 bases and J by 4 bases, and 10 bases separated the two germline ends. The CDR3 is 12 amino acids. The CDR3 region is CSVEEQAYEQYF. CDR3 DNA sequence: TGCAGCGTTGAGGAACAGGCTTACGAGCAGTACTTC.

This clonotype has a handful of counts. V usage is TRBV7-2 and J usage is TRBJ2-1, with 8 bases matching TRBD2. The trim removed 4 bases at V and 5 bases at J, leaving 10 bases unmatched. The CDR3 extends over 16 amino acids. Germline V CDR1 and CDR2: SGHTA, FQGNSA. The CDR3 DNA is TGTGCCAGCAGCTCGCAAGGACTAGCTCCAAACAATGAGCAGTTCTTC. Translating gives CASSSQGLAPNNEQFF.

The chain uses TRBV6-1 and TRBJ1-5; possible D gene TRBD1, 5 bases. This CDR3 spans 15 amino acids. Trimming removed 1 base from V and 2 bases from J, with 9 bases in between. Germline loops: CDR1 MNHNS, CDR2 SASEGT. CDR3 sequence (DNA): TGTGCCAGCAGTGAAGGAGGGGAGGGCAATCAGCCCCAGCATTTT. It specifies CASSEGGEGNQPQHF.

The chain combines TRBV7-9 with TRBJ1-2; D not certain. The germline V gene has CDR1 SEHNR and CDR2 FQNEAQ (reference sequence). CDR3 length: 13 amino acids. V was cut by 4 bases and J by 6 bases, with 12 bases left in between. The CDR3 DNA is TGTGCCAGCAGCTCATCCTCCGGGGATGGCTACACCTTC. It yields the protein CASSSSSGDGYTF.

Worth noting for this clonotype: Germline and junction disagree at one end, which may indicate a read error. The CDR3 loop reads CASRDRANKEQFF. DNA for the CDR3: TGTGCCAGCCGGGACAGGGCGAACAAGGAGCAGTTCTTC. The J gene is TRBJ2-1, the V gene TRBV24-1, with 9 bases fitting TRBD1. The CDR3 contains 13 residues. The germline V gene encodes CDR1 KGHDR and CDR2 SFDVKD.

The count of this clonotype is one. The rearrangement links TRBV10-3 to TRBJ2-7; 7 bases line up with TRBD1. J gave up 2 bases and V 2 bases, and 6 bases lay outside the gene matches. CDR1 and CDR2 from the germline V gene are ENHRY and SYGVKD. The CDR3 is 15 amino acids. CDR3 protein: CAISEPGTEPYEQYF. The CDR3 coding sequence is TGTGCCATCAGTGAGCCCGGGACAGAACCCTACGAGCAGTACTTC.

V is TRBV2 and J is TRBJ2-7; 9 bases fit TRBD2. Germline-derived CDR1 and CDR2 are SNHLY and FYNNEI. Germline trimming cut 0 bases from V and 7 bases from J; bases unmatched to any gene: 10. The CDR3 extends over 16 amino acids. The CDR3 reads CASSEAGLAGYQEQYF. The DNA for the CDR3 is TGTGCCAGCAGTGAAGCGGGGCTAGCGGGGTATCAGGAGCAGTACTTC. Using reference TRBV2 and TRBJ2-7 for the parts outside the CDR3, the full variable domain is EPEVTQTPSHQVTQMGQEVILRCVPISNHLYFYWYRQILGQKVEFLVSFYNNEISEKSEIFDDQFSVERPDGSNFTLKIRSTKLEDSAMYFCASSEAGLAGYQEQYFGPGTRLTVT.

This clonotype was seen a few times. The chain joins TRBV28 to TRBJ2-2, with D possibly TRBD1 on 7 matching bases. Germline CDR1 and CDR2: MDHEN and SYDVKM. The CDR3 runs to 19 residues. V lost 6 bases and J lost 1, with 24 bases in between. CDR3 region: CASSGTRDSLIRNTGELFF. CDR3 nucleotide sequence: TGTGCCAGCAGCGGGACTCGGGACAGCTTGATTAGGAACACCGGGGAGCTGTTTTTT.

This clonotype appeared a few times. The chain carries TRBV9 and TRBJ2-4; TRBD1 might be the D (5 bases). The DNA end favors TRBJ2-7, so the J call may be wrong. The CDR3 totals 15 residues. Germline V gene sequence: CDR1 SGDLS, CDR2 YYNGEE. CDR3 nucleotides: TGTGCCAGCAGCGTAGAGGCCAGGGTCTTGGGCGAGCAGTACTTC. It codes for CASSVEARVLGEQYF.

Only a few counts were recorded for this clonotype. The chain couples TRBV20-1 to TRBJ1-1; possibly TRBD1 for D (5 bases). Trimming removed 2 bases from V and 4 bases from J, with 17 bases in between. The CDR3 loop spans 15 amino acids. CDR1 is DFQATT and CDR2 is SNEGSKA in the germline V gene (reference sequence). The CDR3 sequence is CSARRAGPLGTEAFF. CDR3 DNA sequence: TGCAGTGCTAGAAGGGCAGGGCCCTTGGGCACTGAAGCTTTCTTT.

V is TRBV2 and J is TRBJ2-3; no definite D call. CDR3 length: 13 residues. V was cut by 3 bases and J by 4 bases, with 8 bases left in between. Germline CDR1 and CDR2: SNHLY and FYNNEI. The CDR3, as DNA: TGTGCCAGCAGTGATCTCCGGCCAGATACGCAGTATTTT. As protein: CASSDLRPDTQYF.

This clonotype was counted a few times. The V gene is TRBV18, the J gene TRBJ2-1; 11 nucleotides match TRBD2. V shed 3 bases, J shed 12 bases, and the junction held 7 bases outside the gene matches. This CDR3 has 14 residues. Germline assignment: CDR1 KGHSH and CDR2 LQKENI. In DNA form, the CDR3 reads TGTGCCAGCTCACCTACAACTAGCGGGAGTGGGCAGTTCTTC. Protein sequence: CASSPTTSGSGQFF.

The rearrangement uses TRBV12-3 or TRBV12-4 and TRBJ1-2, with D possibly being TRBD1 (5 bases). The CDR3 has 14 amino acids. Trimming cost V 6 bases and J 4 bases, with 15 bases left between them. CDR3 region: CASRRSDKPYGYTF. The CDR3 DNA follows: TGTGCCAGCAGGAGATCGGACAAACCCTATGGCTACACCTTC.

Here the CDR3 DNA reads TGTGCCAGCATCGGCGGGACAGGGGGCGGTGAGACCCAGTACTTC. Translated, it gives CASIGGTGGGETQYF. The V and J genes are TRBV7-2 and TRBJ2-5; 12 bases are shared with TRBD1. V lost 7 bases, J lost 5 bases, and 8 bases stayed unmatched. The CDR3 loop spans 15 amino acids. Looked up from germline, CDR1 is SGHTA and CDR2 is FQGNSA.